Each of the 5 T cell receptor beta chains below was sequenced from the same sample in a study of vaccination and CD4 T cells after COVID-19. No cognate antigen is known for these TCRs. CD4+ T cells that had been cultured provided DNA sequenced with the Oncomine TCR Beta short-read assay. From the PCR reads, TCRdb called clonotypes with MiXCR, one entry per CDR3 protein. The sample shows 20,000 to 25,000 distinct CDR3 sequences, around two thirds of them seen only once. Specified treatment: approximately 9-day PBMC culture with coronavirus spike peptide pools or control peptides (ViraFEST assay). The sample in question was CD4+ T cells from blood, cultured in vitro, obtained before SARS-CoV-2 vaccination. These TCRs come from a human donor who received a COVID-19 vaccine.

The chain couples TRBV9 to TRBJ1-2, with D hard to call. V lost 2 bases and J lost 5, with 16 bases in between. The CDR3 contains 15 residues. Germline CDR1 is SGDLS and CDR2 is YYNGEE. CDR3 protein: CASSVFPPTGYGYTF. The CDR3 DNA sequence: TGTGCCAGCAGCGTGTTCCCTCCGACTGGGTATGGCTACACCTTC.

This chain joins TRBV6-5 and TRBJ1-1; D perhaps matches TRBD1 (6 bases). CDR3 length: 11 amino acids. The V end lost 2 bases, the J end lost 10 bases, and 8 bases lay between the germline ends. The germline V gene encodes CDR1 MNHEY and CDR2 SVGAGI. The CDR3 sequence is CASSYGQLAFF. The CDR3, as DNA: TGTGCCAGCAGTTACGGACAGTTAGCTTTCTTT.

V is TRBV20-1 and J is TRBJ2-7; D perhaps matches TRBD1 (5 bases). Looked up from germline, CDR1 is DFQATT and CDR2 is SNEGSKA (reference sequence). V gave up 5 bases and J gave up 6 bases, with 20 bases separating them. The CDR3 length is 14 residues. CDR3 coding DNA: TGCAGTGCTGTCGTCCTGGACACCCTCCCCGAGCAGTACTTC. It is translated as CSAVVLDTLPEQYF.

V and J are TRBV10-3 and TRBJ1-1; TRBD1 agrees at 8 bases. CDR1 ENHRY and CDR2 SYGVKD come from the germline V gene. Germline trimming cut 6 bases from V and 3 bases from J; bases unmatched to any gene: 6. The CDR3 has 14 residues. As DNA, the CDR3 is TGTGCCATCAGAGCGGGACAGGCGGACACTGAAGCTTTCTTT. Protein product: CAIRAGQADTEAFF.

The chain couples TRBV30 to TRBJ1-2, with 10 bases aligning to TRBD1. Germline-derived CDR1 and CDR2 are GTSNPN and SVGIG (reference sequence). The CDR3 runs to 14 residues. After removal of 2 bases from V and 7 bases from J, the junction contained 7 bases not matched to a gene. The CDR3 reads CAWSTWDRGFGYTF. The CDR3 nucleotides read TGTGCCTGGAGTACCTGGGACAGGGGTTTTGGCTACACCTTC. Based on the CDR3 plus reference TRBV30 and TRBJ1-2, the full variable domain is SQTIHQWPATLVQPVGSPLSLECTVEGTSNPNLYWYRQAAGRGLQLLFYSVGIGQISSEVPQNLSASRPQDRQFILSSKKLLLSDSGFYLCAWSTWDRGFGYTFGSGTRLTVV.